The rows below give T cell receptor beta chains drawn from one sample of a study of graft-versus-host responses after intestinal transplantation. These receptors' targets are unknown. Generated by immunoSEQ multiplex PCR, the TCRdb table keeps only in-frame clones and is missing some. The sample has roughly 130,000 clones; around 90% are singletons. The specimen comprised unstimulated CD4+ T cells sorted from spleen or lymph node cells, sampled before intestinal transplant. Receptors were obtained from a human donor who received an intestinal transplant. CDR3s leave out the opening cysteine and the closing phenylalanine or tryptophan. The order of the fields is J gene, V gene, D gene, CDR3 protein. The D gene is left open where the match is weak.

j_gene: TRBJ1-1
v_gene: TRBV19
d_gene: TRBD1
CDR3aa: ASSTRGQVNTEAF

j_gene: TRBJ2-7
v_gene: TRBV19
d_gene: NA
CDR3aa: ASSRDSSYEQY

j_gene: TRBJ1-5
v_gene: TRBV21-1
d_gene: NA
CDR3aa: ASSKGPDRGLSNQPQH

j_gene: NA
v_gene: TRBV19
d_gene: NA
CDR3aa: ASSIWGNGPYEQY

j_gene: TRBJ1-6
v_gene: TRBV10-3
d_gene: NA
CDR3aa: ATIQDSYNSPLH

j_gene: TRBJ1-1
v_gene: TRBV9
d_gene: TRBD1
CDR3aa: ASSLTGMNTEAF

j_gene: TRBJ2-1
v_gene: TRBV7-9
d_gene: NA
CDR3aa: ASSPQTVSSYNEQF

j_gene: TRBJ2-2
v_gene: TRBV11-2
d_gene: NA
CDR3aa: ASSLGTGSNTGELF

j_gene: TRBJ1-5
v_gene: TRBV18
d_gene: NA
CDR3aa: ASSPLGGQPQH

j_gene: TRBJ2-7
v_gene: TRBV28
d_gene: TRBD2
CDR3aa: ASSLLNSKGGRGEQY